The TCR beta chain described here comes from a study of shared clonotypes between healthy human individuals. Note on this clone: Other nucleotide sequences in the sample specify the same CDR3.

Only in-frame clones appear in the TCRdb table, and some are missing; sequencing was by immunoSEQ multiplex PCR. The table records more than 2,000,000 clones, around nine tenths of them present only once. Source material: naive CD4+ T cells sorted from blood. The subset was: CD45RA+ positively selected. The receptor was isolated from a man younger than 35 in good health.

The DNA of the CDR3 is TGCGCCAGCAGCTTGGAGGGGGTGAATCAGCCCCAGCATTTT. Its protein product is CASSLEGVNQPQHF. The chain combines TRBV5-1 with TRBJ1-5; weak D call: TRBD1 (6 bases). There are 14 residues in the CDR3. V shed 0 bases and J shed 4 bases, with 8 bases lying between them. Germline values: CDR1 SGHRS, CDR2 YFSETQ.